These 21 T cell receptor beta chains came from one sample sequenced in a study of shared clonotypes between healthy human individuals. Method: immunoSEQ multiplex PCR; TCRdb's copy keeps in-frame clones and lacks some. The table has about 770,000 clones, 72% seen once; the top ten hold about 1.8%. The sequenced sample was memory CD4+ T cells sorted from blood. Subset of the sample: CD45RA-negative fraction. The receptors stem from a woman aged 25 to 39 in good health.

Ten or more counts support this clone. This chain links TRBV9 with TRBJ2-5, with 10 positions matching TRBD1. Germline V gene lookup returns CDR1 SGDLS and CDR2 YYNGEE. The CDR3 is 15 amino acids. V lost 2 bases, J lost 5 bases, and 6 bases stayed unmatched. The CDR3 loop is CASSVDRGVRETQYF. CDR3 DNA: TGTGCCAGCAGCGTGGACAGGGGGGTTCGGGAGACCCAGTACTTC.

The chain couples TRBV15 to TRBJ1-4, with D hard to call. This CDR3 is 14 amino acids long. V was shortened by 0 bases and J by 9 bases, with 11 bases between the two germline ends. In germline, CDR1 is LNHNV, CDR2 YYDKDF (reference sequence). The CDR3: CATSRDTTSKKLFF. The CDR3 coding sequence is TGTGCCACCAGCAGAGACACGACGAGCAAAAAACTGTTTTTT.

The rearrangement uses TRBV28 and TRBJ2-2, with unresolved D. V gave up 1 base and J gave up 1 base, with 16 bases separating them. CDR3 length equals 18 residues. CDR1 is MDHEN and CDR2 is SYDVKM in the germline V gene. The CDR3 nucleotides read TGTGCCAGCAGTTTATTTTTTGGTGCACAACTGAACACCGGGGAGCTGTTTTTT. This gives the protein CASSLFFGAQLNTGELFF. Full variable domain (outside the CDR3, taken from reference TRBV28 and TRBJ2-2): DVKVTQSSRYLVKRTGEKVFLECVQDMDHENMFWYRQDPGLGLRLIYFSYDVKMKEKGDIPEGYSVSREKKERFSLILESASTNQTSMYLCASSLFFGAQLNTGELFFGEGSRLTVL.

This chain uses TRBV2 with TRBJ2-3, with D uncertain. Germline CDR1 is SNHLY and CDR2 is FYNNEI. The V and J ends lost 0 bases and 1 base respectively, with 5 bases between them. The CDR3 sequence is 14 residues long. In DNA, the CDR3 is TGTGCCAGCAGTGAAGCTCTGGGCACAGATACGCAGTATTTT. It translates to CASSEALGTDTQYF.

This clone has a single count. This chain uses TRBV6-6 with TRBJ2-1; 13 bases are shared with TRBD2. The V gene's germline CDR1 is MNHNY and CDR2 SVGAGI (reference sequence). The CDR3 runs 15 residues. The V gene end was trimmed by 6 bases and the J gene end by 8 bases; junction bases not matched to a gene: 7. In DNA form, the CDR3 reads TGTGCCAGCAGCCAATGGACTAGCGGGAGAGATGAGCAGTTCTTC. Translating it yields CASSQWTSGRDEQFF.

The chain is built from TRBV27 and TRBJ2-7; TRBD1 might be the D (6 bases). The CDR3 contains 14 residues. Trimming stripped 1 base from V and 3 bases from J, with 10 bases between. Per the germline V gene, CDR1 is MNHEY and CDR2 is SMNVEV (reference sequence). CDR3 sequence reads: CASSLLSRGYEQYF. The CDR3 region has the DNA TGTGCCAGCAGTTTATTAAGCAGGGGCTACGAGCAGTACTTC.

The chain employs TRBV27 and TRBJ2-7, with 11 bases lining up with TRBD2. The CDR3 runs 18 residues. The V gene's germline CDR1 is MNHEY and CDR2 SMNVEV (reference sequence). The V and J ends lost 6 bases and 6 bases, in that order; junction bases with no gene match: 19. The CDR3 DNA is TGTGCCAGCAGAGCCCGAACAGGTTTCGGTAGCGGGAGGGGCGAGCAGTACTTC. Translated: CASRARTGFGSGRGEQYF.

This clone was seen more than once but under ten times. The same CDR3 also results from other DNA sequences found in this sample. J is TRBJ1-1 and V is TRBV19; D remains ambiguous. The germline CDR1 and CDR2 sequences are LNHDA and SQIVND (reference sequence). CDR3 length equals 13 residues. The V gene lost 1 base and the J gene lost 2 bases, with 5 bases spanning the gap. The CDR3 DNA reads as TGTGCCAGTAGTATAGGTGGTAACACTGAAGCTTTCTTT. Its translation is CASSIGGNTEAFF.

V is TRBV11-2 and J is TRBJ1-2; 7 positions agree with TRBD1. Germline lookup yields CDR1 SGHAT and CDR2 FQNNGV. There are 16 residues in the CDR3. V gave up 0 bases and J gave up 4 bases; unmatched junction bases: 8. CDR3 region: CASSLDFPGDSYGYTF. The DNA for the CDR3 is TGTGCCAGCAGCTTAGATTTTCCAGGGGACAGCTATGGCTACACCTTC.

The CDR3 spells CASSWGRTDTQYF. The CDR3 DNA sequence: TGTGCCAGCAGTTGGGGGAGAACAGATACGCAGTATTTT. This chain connects TRBV2 to TRBJ2-3; D may correspond to TRBD1 or TRBD2 (5 bases each). Looked up from germline, CDR1 is SNHLY and CDR2 is FYNNEI. The CDR3 sequence is 13 residues long. V dropped 5 bases and J dropped 3 bases, with 9 bases sitting between them.

DNA of the CDR3: TGTGCCAGCAGTTTGACGTCCGGGACAGGGAAAAGTGAAGCTTTCTTT. Amino acid sequence: CASSLTSGTGKSEAFF. The chain recombines TRBV28 with TRBJ1-1; 9 bases agree with TRBD1. With 3 bases clipped from V and 7 bases from J, the junction kept 12 bases outside the gene matches. Germline V gene sequence: CDR1 MDHEN, CDR2 SYDVKM. This CDR3 is 16 amino acids long.

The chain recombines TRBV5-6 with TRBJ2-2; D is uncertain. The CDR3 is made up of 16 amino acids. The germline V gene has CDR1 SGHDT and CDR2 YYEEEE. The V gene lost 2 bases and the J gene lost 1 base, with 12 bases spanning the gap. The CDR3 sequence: CASSFRGSMNTGELFF. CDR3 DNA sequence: TGTGCCAGCAGCTTCCGAGGCTCGATGAACACCGGGGAGCTGTTTTTT.

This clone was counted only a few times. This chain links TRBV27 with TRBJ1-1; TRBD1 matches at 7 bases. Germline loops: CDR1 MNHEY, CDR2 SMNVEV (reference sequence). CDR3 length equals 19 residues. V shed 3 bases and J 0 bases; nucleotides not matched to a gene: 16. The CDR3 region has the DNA TGTGCCAGCAGTTTCTCACCCGCCAACAGGGGAAGGGTGAACACTGAAGCTTTCTTT. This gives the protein CASSFSPANRGRVNTEAFF.

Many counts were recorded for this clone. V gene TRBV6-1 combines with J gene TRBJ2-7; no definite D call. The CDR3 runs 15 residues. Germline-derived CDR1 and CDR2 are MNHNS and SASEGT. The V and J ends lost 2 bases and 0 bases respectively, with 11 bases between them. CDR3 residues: CASSEKTASSYEQYF. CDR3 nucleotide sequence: TGTGCCAGCAGTGAAAAAACAGCGAGCTCCTACGAGCAGTACTTC.

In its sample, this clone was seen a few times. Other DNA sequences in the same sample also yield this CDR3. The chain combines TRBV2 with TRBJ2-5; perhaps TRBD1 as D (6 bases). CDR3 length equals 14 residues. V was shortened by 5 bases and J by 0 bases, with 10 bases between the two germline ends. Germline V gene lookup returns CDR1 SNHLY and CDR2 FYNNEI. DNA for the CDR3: TGTGCCAGCAGTCGAGACAGGAACCAAGAGACCCAGTACTTC. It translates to CASSRDRNQETQYF.

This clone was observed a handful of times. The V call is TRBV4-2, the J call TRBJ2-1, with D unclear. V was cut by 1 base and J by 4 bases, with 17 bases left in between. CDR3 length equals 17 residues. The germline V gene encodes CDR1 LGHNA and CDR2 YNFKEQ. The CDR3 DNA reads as TGTGCCAGCAGCCAAGCCTCAGGACGAACTAAATACAATGAGCAGTTCTTC. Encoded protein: CASSQASGRTKYNEQFF.

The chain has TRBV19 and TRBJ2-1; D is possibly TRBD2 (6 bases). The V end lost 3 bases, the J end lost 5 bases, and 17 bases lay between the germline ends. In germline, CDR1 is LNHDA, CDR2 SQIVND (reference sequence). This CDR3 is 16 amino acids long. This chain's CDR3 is CASSIVPFGLHNEQFF. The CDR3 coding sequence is TGTGCCAGTAGTATCGTCCCATTCGGACTACACAATGAGCAGTTCTTC. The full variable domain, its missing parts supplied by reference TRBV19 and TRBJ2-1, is DGGITQSPKYLFRKEGQNVTLSCEQNLNHDAMYWYRQDPGQGLRLIYYSQIVNDFQKGDIAEGYSVSREKKESFPLTVTSAQKNPTAFYLCASSIVPFGLHNEQFFGPGTRLTVL.

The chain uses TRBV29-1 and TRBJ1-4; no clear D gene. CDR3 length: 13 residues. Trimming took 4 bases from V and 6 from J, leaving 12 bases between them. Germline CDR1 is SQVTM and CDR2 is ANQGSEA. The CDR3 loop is CSVVRAKDEKLFF. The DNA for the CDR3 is TGCAGCGTTGTCCGGGCGAAAGATGAAAAACTGTTTTTT.

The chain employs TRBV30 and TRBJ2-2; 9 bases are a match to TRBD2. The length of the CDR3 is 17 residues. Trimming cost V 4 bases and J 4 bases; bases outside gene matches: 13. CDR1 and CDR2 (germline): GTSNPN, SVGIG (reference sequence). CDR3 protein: CAWIGGGRAVGTGELFF. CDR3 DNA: TGTGCCTGGATAGGTGGCGGGAGGGCCGTGGGCACCGGGGAGCTGTTTTTT.

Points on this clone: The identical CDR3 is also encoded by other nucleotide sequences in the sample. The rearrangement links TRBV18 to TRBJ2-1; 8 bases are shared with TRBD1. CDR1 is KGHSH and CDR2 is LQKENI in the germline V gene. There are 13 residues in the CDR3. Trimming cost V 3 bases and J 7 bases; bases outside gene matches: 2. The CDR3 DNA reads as TGTGCCAGCTCACCGGGACAGGATAATGAGCAGTTCTTC. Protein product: CASSPGQDNEQFF.

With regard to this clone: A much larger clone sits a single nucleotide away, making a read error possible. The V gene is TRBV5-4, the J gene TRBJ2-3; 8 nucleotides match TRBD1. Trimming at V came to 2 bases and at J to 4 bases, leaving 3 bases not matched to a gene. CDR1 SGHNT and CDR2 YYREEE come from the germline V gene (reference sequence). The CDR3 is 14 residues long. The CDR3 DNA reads TGTGCCAGCAGCTTCGGACAGGGACCAGATACGCAGTATTTT. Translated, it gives CASSFGQGPDTQYF.